The sequence of this TCR beta chain was determined in a study of cytomegalovirus exposure and HLA in healthy donors listed by TCRdb under 2017. With regard to the full study: An earlier analysis of several hundred of the donors reported about 260 Gb of sequence data and about 120 million unique TCR beta sequences obtained from approximately 180 million T cells. Rather than drawing on any new phenotypic data, the later analysis identified candidate immune exposures from TCR beta sequences and the way those sequences occurred across donors. Of the roughly 400 genotyped donors, approximately 83% fell in the genetic ancestry cluster associated with self-reported Caucasian donors. The study used immunosequencing to profile the T cell repertoires of about 670 subjects and linked those repertoires to cytomegalovirus serostatus. The study aimed to test whether signatures of past pathogen exposure could be identified by cataloging public T cell receptors. Roughly 310 gigabases of sequencing data and tens of millions of unique TCR sequences were included in an early release covering 500 to 750 HLA-typed donors. All discovery cohort repertoires had been generated on a single sequencing platform. To decide whether each TCR beta V gene segment behaved as functional or pseudogenic, an earlier analysis of some 600 of the donors relied on high-throughput TCR beta sequencing. Roughly 5 DR-DQ haplotypes were handled as single units for association and clustering because linkage in the cohort was strong. A later analysis re-examined previously published TCR beta repertoires from more than 550 donors and added high-resolution HLA genotyping to investigate patterns of TCR occurrence. The number of donors typed differed by locus, with 629-630 for A, B, C, DRB1 and DQB1, roughly 520 for DQA1, 600 to 610 for DPA1, and 400 to 490 for DPB1. HLA typing covered class I and class II loci at four-digit resolution. In a later genetic analysis, genome-wide SNP genotypes for about 55% of the roughly 700 donors were used, and that subset was treated as a discovery cohort. Across 398 genotyped donors of the cohort, an average of roughly 230,000 unique TCR beta nucleotide sequences per donor were sequenced, and 15% to 20% of those sequences were non-productive. To predict cytomegalovirus infection status, the study combined high-throughput TCR immunosequencing, statistical association of individual TCRs with disease status, and machine learning. Donor age, sex, ethnicity and CMV serostatus were compiled alongside the repertoire data. Along with the roughly 670-subject first cohort, a separate validation cohort of over 90 different subjects was used.

Libraries were prepared through the immunoSEQ multiplex PCR assay. For the multiplex PCR, a mixture combining 60 forward primers for TCR Vbeta segments and 13 reverse primers for TCR Jbeta segments was used. Amplification of the CDR3 region of rearranged TCR beta genes was performed with a multiplex PCR assay on genomic DNA. On the Illumina HiSeq System, the amplified TCR beta libraries were sequenced as 87-base-pair reads. For the original study's pipeline: Across the roughly 600 repertoires, a later analysis counted 78 million or so unique TCR beta chains, roughly 11 million of which were shared by at least two donors. Raw reads were error-corrected and collapsed into unique sequences with a nearest-neighbor algorithm that merged closely related sequences to remove PCR and sequencing errors. To assign V, D and J gene segments, CDR3 sequences were aligned to IMGT reference sequences. For a sequence to be retained, a match of at least six nucleotides to both a V gene segment and a J gene segment was required. A rearrangement was called productive if the CDR3 had no stop codons and remained in frame with V and J, and every other rearrangement was called non-productive. CDR3 was defined according to IMGT convention as the region running from the second conserved V-encoded cysteine to the conserved J-encoded phenylalanine. In an earlier analysis of around 570 of the donors, sequences lacking an unambiguous match to a single V gene segment were excluded. An earlier analysis of 587 of the donors called V segments functional above 56.7% productive rearrangements and segregating when the between-donor standard deviation exceeded 5%. A statistical classification framework was built for diagnosing cytomegalovirus status from the catalog of TCR beta chain sequences. A later analysis assigned V and J genes by comparing TCR nucleotide sequences with IMGT/GENE-DB human TR gene sequences. A later analysis assigned CDR3 sequences and most-parsimonious VDJ recombination scenarios with the TCRdist pipeline. In a later analysis, each TCR beta chain was defined by its CDR3 amino acid sequence together with its V-gene family, and reads without a unique V-gene family were excluded. To address suspected cross-contamination and a sequencing artifact, a later analysis removed several hundred highly shared, low-generation-probability nucleotide sequences. A later analysis calculated a clonal expansion index for each public chain from normalized within-repertoire ranks of inferred template counts. In a later analysis, generation probabilities were computed using a VDJ recombination model fitted to out-of-frame rearrangements, and the results were checked against IGoR. A later analysis scored TCR-TCR, TCR-HLA and TCR-CMV co-occurrence with hypergeometric tests, applying a repertoire-size bias correction to TCR pairs. A later analysis estimated false discovery rates by permuting HLA or CMV assignments 20 times. A later analysis grouped co-occurring TCRs with DBSCAN, adding TCRdist sequence similarity when clustering within HLA-allele-positive subsets. Repertoires with fewer than 30,000 or more than 120,000 public chains, plus five repertoires with anomalous nucleotide sharing, were excluded from co-occurrence clustering. The table comes from immuneACCESS by way of TCRdb, which keeps in-frame sequences with V and J called. Part of the clones is missing from these tables; in studies checked, under half for an unresolved V gene and the rest for unknown reasons. The DNA was the basis for D and trimming; V, J and clone size are from that table. The sample table holds fewer than 150,000 clones, of which around three quarters were seen once. The leading ten clones occupy roughly 3.5% of the sample.

The germline V gene yields MGHRA for CDR1 and YSYEKL for CDR2. The CDR3, from cysteine to phenylalanine, totals 14 residues. Just CDR3 DNA is preserved here, 42 bases in frame from base 1. The cohort comprised 710 or so healthy bone marrow donors. At the time of sampling, every cohort member was nominally healthy, though immune exposures that went unrecorded were likely present. Of the 600 or so cohort members, approximately 290 had a positive CMV serostatus and about 400 had a negative one, while no CMV serostatus was recorded for the donor. Every donor gave a peripheral blood sample, and the peripheral blood mononuclear cells from that sample were used for TCR beta sequencing. Genomic DNA extraction from the blood cell samples was performed with the Qiagen DNeasy Blood Extraction Kit. Beyond this particular receptor, the publication reports: An earlier analysis of approximately 540 of the donors showed that most TCR beta V segments appeared in productive rearrangements either about 87% or about 30% of the time, which broadly matched IMGT annotations. Sequencing depth was assumed to be roughly uniform across donors in the presence/absence analyses, though that assumption may not hold. The authors suggested that the approach could potentially be extended to other disease states and immunological phenotypes. In a later genetic analysis, fewer N-insertions in productive TCRs were reported among donors in an Asian-associated ancestry cluster than the approximately 630-donor mean. A few of the identified cytomegalovirus-associated TCR beta chains were confirmed in vitro to be specific for cytomegalovirus antigens. The only immune exposure information available for the cohort was CMV serostatus. V-gene and J-gene trimming of TCR beta chains was associated with a missense DCLRE1C variant in a later genetic analysis, and the association was replicated in an independent cohort. Linkage disequilibrium might explain the correlated functional status among segregating V segments, but an unknown experimental factor could not be ruled out. According to a later analysis, most CMV-associated TCR beta chains appeared to be HLA-restricted, and the HLA associations seemed to be driven largely by CMV exposure. A later analysis found that TCR association rates varied across HLA loci, with DRB1 alleles showing the most associated TCRs and HLA-C alleles the fewest. In a later analysis, several top co-occurrence clusters were reported to appear linked to parvovirus B19, influenza, CMV and Epstein-Barr virus. A cluster of highly shared sequence variants was judged likely to represent a technical artifact of the sequencing pipeline. A further reported finding was that TCR beta sequences accurately predicted the HLA-A and HLA-B alleles for most subjects in the first cohort. At a false discovery rate of 0.05, a later analysis linked around 15,000 TCR beta sequences to specific HLA alleles. Because some donors lacked HLA typing at each locus, the association tests relied only on the typed subset. Cytomegalovirus status was reported to be diagnosed by the classifier with high specificity and sensitivity in both the original and validation cohorts. Most TCR sequences were seen in very few donors, while some public TCRs were found in many individuals. This cohort had only TCR beta chains sequenced, and the lack of alpha or paired-chain data limited which features could be detected. When HLA alleles, especially DR and DQ, strongly co-occurred, TCR associations were difficult to assign to individual alleles. Compared with equally common non-associated chains, HLA-associated TCR beta chains in a later analysis were more clonally expanded and had lower generation probabilities. Some IMGT-functional V segments, including TRBV6-2 and TRBV6-3, could not be distinguished by the 87-base-pair reads and were therefore excluded. Because counts were too low, about 18 rarely observed V segments, including chromosome 9 orphons, were excluded from the earlier analysis of roughly 580 of the donors. In the study, 150 to 200 TCR beta chains were listed as associated with cytomegalovirus.

A word on this clone: Its antigen is still unknown. One junction end disagrees with the germline gene, perhaps due to a read error. Other DNA sequences from this sample encode an identical CDR3 as well.

The source of this sequence is a human donor in good health. The sequence is built from TRBV4-1 and TRBJ2-1; the D gene is perhaps TRBD2, from 5 matching bases. The sample was PBMCs. The CDR3 corresponds to CASSHHEEANEQFF. Here is the DNA: TGTGCCAGCAGCCATCACGAGGAGGCCAATGAGCAGTTCTTC.